The entry that follows covers one T cell receptor beta chain sequence. The data belong to a study of blood T cell repertoires in COVID-19. Across the whole study: Italy, Spain and the United States were the sources of the convalescent and acute COVID-19 samples. The cDNA or gDNA used as material had been derived from T cells, B-cell-depleted T cells, or PBMCs.

This study enrolled people aged roughly 18 to 89 from about 26 US geographic areas. In the authors' workflow: Amplification of reference gene primers was used by the study to estimate nucleated cell counts. The data were produced by immunoSEQ multiplex PCR, yet TCRdb's version contains in-frame clones alone and is incomplete. Clonal size and the V and J genes are those of that table, whereas D and trimming came from the DNA. The sample lists 200,000 to 250,000 clones, over 80% occurring once. This CDR3 region has 16 residues. Per germline, CDR1 WSHSY and CDR2 SAAADI. V lost 8 bases, J lost 5 bases, and 9 bases stayed unmatched.

Sequencing was done on a sample of PBMCs or T cells enriched from blood (not recorded which). The gene calls are TRBV10-2 and TRBJ1-6, with TRBD1 matching 10 bases. The TCR was taken from a man between 18 and 29 years old with acute COVID-19. The CDR3 DNA sequence: TGCGCCAGCGGAAAGGGACAGGGGAAGAATAATTCACCCCTCCACTTT. Translating gives CASGKGQGKNNSPLHF.